Each of the 6 T cell receptor beta chains below was sequenced from the same sample in a study of cytomegalovirus exposure and HLA in healthy donors. A multiplex PCR was run with 60 Vbeta primers and 13 Jbeta primers. Measured with immunoSEQ multiplex PCR; TCRdb has only the in-frame clones, and not every one. The data show about 180,000 clones, with 80% to 90% seen just once and 4.9% held by the top ten. The source material was PBMCs. These TCRs come from a woman aged 18-29 years in good health and CMV-seropositive.

The CDR3 nucleotides are TGTGCCAGCAGCTTAGAAGCAGGGGTTGTGCAGTACTTC. It yields the protein CASSLEAGVVQYF. The chain couples TRBV7-2 to TRBJ2-7, with D tentatively TRBD1 (6 bases). This CDR3 comprises 13 residues. The V gene's germline CDR1 is SGHTA and CDR2 FQGNSA. The ends were cut back, 1 base at V and 9 bases at J, with 13 bases in the middle.

V and J are TRBV19 and TRBJ1-1, with D perhaps matching TRBD1 (6 bases). The CDR3 has 12 amino acids. Germline V gene sequence: CDR1 LNHDA, CDR2 SQIVND (reference sequence). V dropped 9 bases and J dropped 0 bases, with 8 bases sitting between them. The CDR3 sequence is CASRGLNTEAFF. In DNA form, the CDR3 reads TGTGCCAGCAGGGGACTGAACACTGAAGCTTTCTTT.

This sequence joins TRBV4-1 and TRBJ2-5, with 12 positions matching TRBD2. The CDR3 runs to 16 residues. Germline-derived CDR1 and CDR2 are MGHRA and YSYEKL. After removal of 5 bases from V and 4 bases from J, the junction contained 8 bases not matched to a gene. CDR3 coding DNA: TGCGCCAGCAGCAACCGACTAGCGGGGGTATTAGAGACCCAGTACTTC. It translates to CASSNRLAGVLETQYF.

The chain combines TRBV5-6 with TRBJ1-5; 9 nucleotides line up with TRBD1. Per the germline V gene, CDR1 is SGHDT and CDR2 is YYEEEE. This CDR3 region has 15 residues. V was pared by 2 bases and J by 6 bases, with 6 bases of the junction left unmatched. CDR3 sequence reads: CASSLYRGQGQPQHF. Written as DNA, the CDR3 is TGTGCCAGCAGCTTATACAGGGGGCAAGGTCAGCCCCAGCATTTT.

CDR3 in amino acids: CASSLKGGSHQPQHF. The CDR3 DNA reads as TGTGCCAGCAGCTTGAAAGGGGGCAGTCATCAGCCCCAGCATTTT. The rearrangement joins TRBV5-6 to TRBJ1-5; 7 nucleotides match TRBD1. Germline CDR1 reads SGHDT; CDR2 reads YYEEEE. J was trimmed by 5 bases and V by 1 base; bases with no gene match: 6. This CDR3 has 15 residues.

This chain uses TRBV6-6 with TRBJ1-2; D unclear. Germline CDR1 is MNHNY and CDR2 is SVGAGI (reference sequence). Trimming took 5 bases from V and 6 from J, leaving 13 bases between them. CDR3 size: 13 residues. The CDR3 protein is CASSIGRQDGYTF. CDR3 DNA sequence: TGTGCCAGCAGTATAGGCCGGCAGGATGGCTACACCTTC.